This T cell receptor (beta chain) was obtained from a study of T cell responses to AZD1222 COVID-19 vaccine. Comments on this clone: Its cognate antigen is unknown.

Study-wide points: Regions 160-218 and 743-854 held dominance among vaccine-associated CD4 TCRs, which spanned spike.

V was trimmed by 5 bases and J by 9 bases, leaving 14 bases between them. The CDR3 sequence is 13 residues long. Germline V gene sequence: CDR1 LGHNT, CDR2 FRNRAP. TCRdb's copy holds only in-frame clones and misses some; the assay was immunoSEQ multiplex PCR. The profile shows fewer than 120,000 clones, less than 90% of them singletons. The source of this sequence is an adult in good health. This material consisted of peripheral blood, taken on day 0 of AZD1222 vaccination. This chain connects TRBV12-5 to TRBJ2-1, with D possibly called TRBD1 or TRBD2 (5 bases each). The CDR3 region is CASGGDSAGEQFF. CDR3 DNA: TGTGCTAGTGGTGGTGACAGCGCGGGTGAGCAGTTCTTC.